This TCR beta chain was obtained from a study of shared clonotypes between healthy human individuals. Study-wide results and caveats: Blood was the sole source, and tissue repertoires probably differ.

This CDR3 has 15 residues. The V and J ends lost 0 bases and 7 bases respectively, with 13 bases between them. CDR1 and CDR2 (germline): MNHEY, SMNVEV (reference sequence). This clone was found a few times. Its antigen remains unknown. Authors' methods: Owing to the provision of junction-only sequences devoid of quality scores by immunoSEQ, filtering differed. Produced via immunoSEQ multiplex PCR; TCRdb's table is partial and in-frame only. V, J and clone size were drawn from that table, and D and trimming were deduced from the DNA. This sample carries around 510,000 clones, around three quarters of them seen once, and the ten largest clones take around 12%.

The chain uses TRBV27 and TRBJ1-5, with D tentatively TRBD1 (5 bases). This receptor was taken from a woman between 40 and 55 years old in good health. Some clones in this sample may be carry-over from other donors' samples. Sequences were obtained from PBMCs. This CDR3 reads CASSLSNGGYQPQHF. In DNA, the CDR3 is TGTGCCAGCAGTTTATCGAACGGGGGGTACCAGCCCCAGCATTTT.